A selection of T cell receptor beta chains follows, all from one sample in a study of T cells after yellow fever vaccination. TCRdb passed the 5' RACE reads through MiXCR, listing each CDR3 protein once. Here the sample spans some 320,000 distinct CDR3 sequences, about 4% being singletons. The specimen was PBMCs, collected 5 days after the yellow fever booster vaccination. The receptor set was obtained from a man aged 18 to 29 who received the YFV17D yellow fever vaccine. Both conserved end residues are part of each CDR3. The D gene is left open where the match is weak. Not every row has a clone size; where given, it reads once, few, many or a size class.

>.|TRBV5-6|.|TRBJ1-3
TGTGCCAGCAGCCTCTGGAACACCATATATTTT
CASSLWNTIYF
>.|TRBV7-2|few|TRBJ2-1
TGTGCCAGCAGCTTCAGTAGAACCTACAATGAGCAGTTCTTC
CASSFSRTYNEQFF
>TRBD1|TRBV2|many|TRBJ1-2
TGTGCCAGCAGTCCGACAGGGGCTAACTATGGCTACACCTTC
CASSPTGANYGYTF
>TRBD1|TRBV6-5|.|TRBJ1-4
TGTGCCAGCAGAGCCAGGGGGCAGGCTAATGAAAAACTGTTTTTT
CASRARGQANEKLFF
>.|TRBV6-2/TRBV6-3|few|TRBJ2-2
TGTGCCAGCCGCCAACGGGATTCCACCGGGGAGCTGTTTTTT
CASRQRDSTGELFF
>.|TRBV5-1|.|TRBJ1-1
TGCGCTACGAGCAGTGCCACAGGCAGCACTGAAGCTTTCTTT
CATSSATGSTEAFF
>TRBD1|TRBV27|.|TRBJ2-7
TGTGCCAGCAGTTTAACCGGGACAGCTCACTACGAGCAGTACTTC
CASSLTGTAHYEQYF
>.|TRBV21-1|.|TRBJ2-1
TGTGCCAGCGGGGACCTGGAGCGGAGCTCCTACAATGAGCAGTTCTTC
CASGDLERSSYNEQFF
>TRBD1|TRBV28|few|TRBJ1-1
TGTGCCAGTCGACGGGACAGGGTAAGCACTGAAGCTTTCTTT
CASRRDRVSTEAFF
>TRBD2|TRBV2|many|TRBJ2-3
TGTGCCAGCAGTGGACGACTAGCGGGGACAGATACGCAGTATTTT
CASSGRLAGTDTQYF
>TRBD2|TRBV27|many|TRBJ2-3
TGTGCCAGCAGTCCTTTAGGCGGGGGGCAGACAGATACGCAGTATTTT
CASSPLGGGQTDTQYF
>.|TRBV10-2|.|TRBJ2-1
TGCGCCAGCAGTGAGTCTGTTGAGCAGTTCTTC
CASSESVEQFF
>TRBD2|TRBV12-3/TRBV12-4|many|TRBJ2-1
TGTGCCAGCAGCCTCCTAGCGGGGGGGCTCTCCTACAATGAGCAGTTCTTC
CASSLLAGGLSYNEQFF
>TRBD2|TRBV4-3|.|TRBJ2-1
TGCGCCAGCAGCCAACAAGGACTAGCGGGGGCCTACAATGAGCAGTTCTTC
CASSQQGLAGAYNEQFF
>.|TRBV5-1|many|TRBJ2-5
TGCGCCAGCCGATCCACGGACAGAGGAGAGACCCAGTACTTC
CASRSTDRGETQYF
>.|TRBV30|.|TRBJ2-6
TGTGCCGGCGAAGCTGGGGCCAACGTCCTGACTTTC
CAGEAGANVLTF
>TRBD2|TRBV3-1|many|TRBJ2-7
TGTGCCAGCAGCACCGGGACTAGCGGCTCCTACGAGCAGTACTTC
CASSTGTSGSYEQYF
>TRBD1|TRBV19|few|TRBJ1-1
TGTGCCAGTAGTCTGATGGGGACAGGGTCGACTGAAGCTTTCTTT
CASSLMGTGSTEAFF
>.|TRBV20-1|many|TRBJ2-4
TGCAGTGCGATGACTGGTCTAGCCAAAAACATTCAGTACTTC
CSAMTGLAKNIQYF
>.|TRBV6-1|many|TRBJ1-1
TGTGCCAGCAGTGACCCAGGCCGGAGCACTGAAGCTTTCTTT
CASSDPGRSTEAFF
>.|TRBV12-3/TRBV12-4|few|TRBJ2-2
TGTGCCAGCATTAGGGATACCGGGGAGCTGTTTTTT
CASIRDTGELFF
>TRBD1|TRBV5-1|.|TRBJ1-1
TGCGCCAGCAGCTCGGACAGGGGGCGAGGTGAAGCTTTCTTT
CASSSDRGRGEAFF
>TRBD2|TRBV5-1|many|TRBJ2-3
TGCGCCAGCAGCTTGGAACTAGCGGGGGGGACAGATACGCAGTATTTT
CASSLELAGGTDTQYF
>.|TRBV5-1|.|TRBJ2-3
TGCGCCAGCAGCTTAGTTCCGGGGTCGGACACAGATACGCAGTATTTT
CASSLVPGSDTDTQYF
>.|TRBV5-1|.|TRBJ2-5
TGCGCCAGCAGCTTGGGCAACCCAGGGAAAGAGACCCAGTACTTC
CASSLGNPGKETQYF
>.|TRBV24-1|many|TRBJ2-2
TGTGCCACCAGTGATTTCGGAGACAGCACCGGGGAGCTGTTTTTT
CATSDFGDSTGELFF
>.|TRBV10-3|few|TRBJ1-2
TGTGCCATCAGTGTTGAGGGAATTACCTATGGCTACACCTTC
CAISVEGITYGYTF
>.|TRBV4-3|.|TRBJ1-5
TGCGCCAGCAGCCAAAGAAGGGGACCATACAATCAGCCCCAGCATTTT
CASSQRRGPYNQPQHF
>.|TRBV18|few|TRBJ2-7
TGTGCCAGCTCACCGGAAGTTACCTACGAGCAGTACTTC
CASSPEVTYEQYF
>TRBD1|TRBV23-1|many|TRBJ2-2
TGCGCCAGCAGTCAATCGTGGCAGGGGGTACCTGCGAACACCGGGGAGCTGTTTTTT
CASSQSWQGVPANTGELFF
>.|TRBV2|few|TRBJ2-1
TGTGCCAGCAGTGTTACGGGACCTTTGGGCAATGAGCAGTTCTTC
CASSVTGPLGNEQFF
>TRBD1|TRBV27|.|TRBJ2-7
TGTGCCAGCAGTTTAAGCGTCAGGGGGCACGAGCAGTACTTC
CASSLSVRGHEQYF
>.|TRBV4-3|.|TRBJ1-3
TGCGCCAGCAGCCAAGTTGGCGGGGTTGCCGGTGGAAACACCATATATTTT
CASSQVGGVAGGNTIYF
>.|TRBV15|few|TRBJ2-3
TGTGCCACCAGCGAACGAGCGGATAATGGGCAGTATTTT
CATSERADNGQYF
>.|TRBV20-1|few|TRBJ2-7
TGCAGTGCTGGGAGGGACAGAGATACCTACGAGCAGTACTTC
CSAGRDRDTYEQYF
>.|TRBV7-9|few|TRBJ2-6
TGTGCCAGCAGGGCCTCTGGGTTATCTGGGGCCAACGTCCTGACTTTC
CASRASGLSGANVLTF
>.|TRBV7-9|.|TRBJ2-6
TGTGCCAGCAGCGAGTCAGGGCCTATCTCCTCTGGGGCCAACGTCCTGACTTTC
CASSESGPISSGANVLTF
>.|TRBV12-3/TRBV12-4|few|TRBJ2-5
TGTGCCAGCAGTTTACCACAGGGATTGGAAGAGACCCAGTACTTC
CASSLPQGLEETQYF
>.|TRBV5-1|few|TRBJ2-3
TGCGCCAGCAGCTTGTCAGGGTTGGGAGATACGCAGTATTTT
CASSLSGLGDTQYF
>.|TRBV9|few|TRBJ1-6
TGTGCCAGCAGCCCCCGAACGGGGGAAGGAAATTCACCCCTCCACTTT
CASSPRTGEGNSPLHF
>TRBD1|TRBV18|.|TRBJ1-1
TGTGCCAGCTCACCCGGACAGGTACGGAACACTGAAGCTTTCTTT
CASSPGQVRNTEAFF
>.|TRBV6-5|few|TRBJ2-1
TGTGCCAGCAGCGACCTAGACTACAATGAGCAGTTCTTC
CASSDLDYNEQFF
>TRBD2|TRBV4-1|many|TRBJ2-3
TGCGCCAGCAGAAGTAGCGGGGGGAGCACAGATACGCAGTATTTT
CASRSSGGSTDTQYF
>.|TRBV20-1|.|TRBJ2-5
TGCAGTGCTAGAAACCAGGACCAAGAGACCCAGTACTTC
CSARNQDQETQYF
>.|TRBV9|few|TRBJ2-7
TGTGCCAGCAGCGTAGAGTCATCATCCTACGAGCAGTACTTC
CASSVESSSYEQYF
>.|TRBV5-1|.|TRBJ2-2
TGCGCCAGCAGCTTAGTCGGGGGTCCAGGCAGCACCGGGGAGCTGTTTTTT
CASSLVGGPGSTGELFF
>TRBD2|TRBV12-3/TRBV12-4|many|TRBJ2-5
TGTGCCAGCAGTCTGTCCGTGACTAGCGGGGACTTGAAGGTGGAGACCCAGTACTTC
CASSLSVTSGDLKVETQYF
>.|TRBV4-3|.|TRBJ2-3
TGCGCCAGCACCCAACGAACCAGCACAGATACGCAGTATTTT
CASTQRTSTDTQYF
>TRBD2|TRBV20-1|.|TRBJ2-7
TGCAGTGCTAAACTAGCGGGGGGTGGAGAGCAGTACTTC
CSAKLAGGGEQYF